Listed below are T cell receptor beta chains from one sample, sequenced in a study of regulatory T cells in long-lasting Graves disease. TCRdb re-called the multiplex PCR reads through MiXCR, storing one row per CDR3 protein. The sample lists over 400,000 distinct CDR3 sequences, 11% to 15% seen once, with roughly 18% in the top ten. These data were also reused for a study on T cells in Graves' hyperthyroidism and ophthalmopathy.

Material: peripheral blood mononuclear cells (PBMCs), obtained at new diagnosis, from a patient treated with antithyroid drugs. The receptors originated from a woman aged 45-65 years with Graves disease. Both conserved end residues are part of each CDR3. A D gene is named only where the DNA matches it firmly. A row's size may be missing; if present it is once, few, many or a size class.

TRBD1 . TRBJ1-5 TRBV19 CASSLRDSYSNQPQHF TGTGCCAGTAGTCTCCGGGACAGCTATAGCAATCAGCCCCAGCATTTT
TRBD2 few TRBJ2-7 TRBV19 CASASLADSYEQYF TGTGCCAGCGCCTCACTAGCGGACTCCTACGAGCAGTACTTC
TRBD1 few TRBJ1-2 TRBV6-1 CASSRDREEYGYTF TGTGCCAGCAGTAGGGACAGGGAGGAATATGGCTACACCTTC
TRBD1 few TRBJ2-7 TRBV4-1 CASSPVMGTGISYEQYF TGCGCCAGCAGCCCGGTGATGGGGACAGGAATCTCCTACGAGCAGTACTTC
TRBD1 . TRBJ1-2 TRBV13 CASSLGGQGAYGYTF TGTGCCAGCAGCTTAGGGGGACAGGGTGCCTATGGCTACACCTTC
. few TRBJ2-7 TRBV28 CASKSSYEQYF TGTGCCAGCAAGAGCTCCTACGAGCAGTACTTC
. many TRBJ2-1 TRBV24-1 CATSDLLMAGVNNEQFF TGTGCCACCAGTGATTTGCTCATGGCCGGGGTTAACAATGAGCAGTTCTTC
. . TRBJ2-2 TRBV9 CASSVGHRGTTGELFF TGTGCCAGCAGCGTAGGTCATCGGGGGACCACCGGGGAGCTGTTTTTT
. many TRBJ2-7 TRBV20-1 CSAPESYEQYF TGCAGTGCTCCCGAGTCCTACGAGCAGTACTTC
. many TRBJ1-5 TRBV3-1 CASSQTGNQPQHF TGTGCCAGCAGCCAAACTGGGAATCAGCCCCAGCATTTT
. many TRBJ1-1 TRBV4-1 CASSQDRSAANTEAFF TGCGCCAGCAGCCAAGATAGGTCCGCGGCGAACACTGAAGCTTTCTTT
. . TRBJ1-4 TRBV12-3/TRBV12-4 CASSLWGRLNEKLFF TGTGCCAGCAGTTTATGGGGCAGGCTTAATGAAAAACTGTTTTTT
. . TRBJ2-7 TRBV12-3/TRBV12-4 CVSSLSAVSSEQYF TGTGTCAGCAGTTTATCCGCAGTCAGCTCCGAGCAGTACTTC
. few TRBJ2-2 TRBV5-1 CASSFGEFTGEPFF TGCGCCAGCAGCTTCGGGGAATTCACCGGGGAGCCGTTTTTT
TRBD2 many TRBJ2-5 TRBV20-1 CSAPRTSGRDLRETQYF TGCAGTGCTCCGAGGACTAGCGGGAGAGATCTCCGAGAGACCCAGTACTTC